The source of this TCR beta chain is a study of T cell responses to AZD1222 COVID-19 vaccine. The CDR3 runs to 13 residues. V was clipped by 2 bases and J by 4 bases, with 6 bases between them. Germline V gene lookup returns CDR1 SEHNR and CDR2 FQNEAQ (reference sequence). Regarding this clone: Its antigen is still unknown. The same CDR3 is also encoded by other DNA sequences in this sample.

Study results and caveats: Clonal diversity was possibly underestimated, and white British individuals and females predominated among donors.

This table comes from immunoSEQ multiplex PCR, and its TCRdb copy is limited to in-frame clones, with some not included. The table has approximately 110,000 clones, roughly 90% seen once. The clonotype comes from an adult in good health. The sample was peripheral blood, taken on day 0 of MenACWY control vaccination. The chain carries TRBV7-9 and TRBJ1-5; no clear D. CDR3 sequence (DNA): TGTGCCAGCAGCTTATCGCTAAATCAGCCCCAGCATTTT. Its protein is CASSLSLNQPQHF.